The 20 T cell receptor beta chains reported below all come from one sample, sequenced in a study of T cell responses to AZD1222 COVID-19 vaccine. Data came from immunoSEQ multiplex PCR; TCRdb stores just in-frame clones and leaves some out. The sample includes roughly 100,000 clones, approximately 90% seen only once; the top ten take around 8.6%. The input for sequencing was peripheral blood, taken 28 days after the second AZD1222 dose. These receptors all stem from an adult who received the AZD1222 COVID-19 vaccine.

J is TRBJ2-1 and V is TRBV28; 8 bases align to TRBD1. CDR1 is MDHEN and CDR2 is SYDVKM in the germline V gene. The V segment lost 5 bases and the J segment 6 bases; nucleotides outside the gene matches: 9. The CDR3 sequence is 15 residues long. CDR3 coding DNA: TGTGCCAGCAGTAGGACAGGGCGGAAGGGCAATGAGCAGTTCTTC. It encodes CASSRTGRKGNEQFF.

Comment on this clone: A junction end diverges from the germline sequence, so it may reflect a read error. V gene TRBV7-9 combines with J gene TRBJ2-7; perhaps TRBD2 as D (5 bases). This CDR3 has 15 residues. Germline V gene data show CDR1 as SEHNR and CDR2 as FQNEAQ (reference sequence). The CDR3 nucleotides are TGTGCCAGCACCTTAGGCAGCGGAAGCTCCTACGAGCAGTACTTC. It yields the protein CASTLGSGSSYEQYF.

The rearrangement links TRBV2 to TRBJ2-7; TRBD2 matches at 11 bases. The V segment lost 7 bases and the J segment 5 bases; nucleotides outside the gene matches: 13. This CDR3 spans 16 amino acids. CDR1 is SNHLY, CDR2 FYNNEI, per germline. The CDR3 sequence: CASTLAPTSGKDEQYF. The CDR3 DNA reads TGTGCCAGCACCCTCGCCCCGACTAGCGGGAAAGACGAGCAGTACTTC.

The V and J genes are TRBV7-2 and TRBJ1-5; possibly TRBD1 for D (6 bases). The CDR3 extends over 15 amino acids. V lost 1 base and J lost 5, with 12 bases in between. In germline, CDR1 is SGHTA, CDR2 FQGNSA. The CDR3 DNA sequence: TGTGCCAGCAGCTTAGGGGCAGGGGTTGATCAGCCCCAGCATTTT. The encoded protein is CASSLGAGVDQPQHF.

The chain recombines TRBV6-5 with TRBJ2-5, with 10 bases lining up with TRBD2. The CDR3 extends over 13 amino acids. Germline-derived CDR1 and CDR2 are MNHEY and SVGAGI. With 8 bases clipped from V and 2 bases from J, the junction kept 2 bases outside the gene matches. CDR3 protein: CASRTSGQETQYF. The CDR3, as DNA: TGTGCCAGCCGGACTAGCGGACAAGAGACCCAGTACTTC.

The V gene is TRBV13, the J gene TRBJ2-7; D is unclear. V lost 5 bases and J lost 6, with 20 bases in between. The length of the CDR3 is 15 residues. Per germline, CDR1 PRHDT and CDR2 FYEKMQ (reference sequence). The DNA of the CDR3 is TGTGCCAGCAGCCTCAGGATATCCGTAAAGGGCGAGCAGTACTTC. It codes for CASSLRISVKGEQYF. The whole variable domain, filled in from reference TRBV13 and TRBJ2-7, reads AAGVIQSPRHLIKEKRETATLKCYPIPRHDTVYWYQQGPGQDPQFLISFYEKMQSDKGSIPDRFSAQQFSDYHSELNMSSLELGDSALYFCASSLRISVKGEQYFGPGTRLTVT.

This rearrangement joins TRBV4-3 to TRBJ2-7, with 9 bases identical to TRBD2. CDR1 LGHNA and CDR2 YSLEER come from the germline V gene. This CDR3 is built from 15 residues. Germline trimming cut 1 base from V and 5 bases from J; bases unmatched to any gene: 6. As DNA, the CDR3 is TGCGCCAGCAGCCAAGGGTGGTCTAGCGGGAACGAGCAGTACTTC. Translated: CASSQGWSSGNEQYF.

This chain uses TRBV5-5 with TRBJ2-3, with D perhaps TRBD1 (6 bases). This CDR3 region has 14 residues. V was trimmed by 7 bases and J by 2 bases, leaving 14 bases between them. CDR1 and CDR2 (germline): SGHKS, YYEKEE (reference sequence). The CDR3 nucleotides are TGTGCCAGCGAACAGGGCGAATTCACAGATACGCAGTATTTT. Its protein product is CASEQGEFTDTQYF.

This clone appeared a single time. The CDR3 DNA is TGTGCCACCCGGGGGTATGAGGAGCTGTTTTTT. Encoded protein: CATRGYEELFF. The chain uses TRBV6-5 and TRBJ2-2; tentative D call: TRBD2 (6 bases). Per germline, CDR1 MNHEY and CDR2 SVGAGI. V gave up 10 bases and J gave up 10 bases, with 13 bases separating them. CDR3 length equals 11 residues.

The chain links TRBV3-1 (or the pseudogene TRBV3-2) to TRBJ2-7; D might be TRBD1 or TRBD2, each matching 5 bases. The germline V and J ends were trimmed by 2 bases and 6 bases, with 17 bases remaining between them. CDR1 and CDR2 (germline): LGHDT, YNNKEL (reference sequence). This CDR3 is built from 15 residues. The CDR3 here is CASSQISRPGLEQYF. The CDR3 bases are TGTGCCAGCAGCCAAATTTCGCGTCCGGGGCTCGAGCAGTACTTC.

The rearrangement uses TRBV7-9 and TRBJ2-7; tentatively, D is TRBD1 (5 bases). V dropped 5 bases and J dropped 5 bases, with 10 bases sitting between them. The CDR3 runs to 12 residues. Germline CDR1 and CDR2: SEHNR and FQNEAQ (reference sequence). The chain's CDR3 is CASSHTGDEQYF. In DNA form, the CDR3 reads TGTGCCAGCAGCCATACAGGAGACGAGCAGTACTTC.

This chain joins TRBV5-4 and TRBJ2-1; TRBD1 matches at 7 bases. The V gene end was trimmed by 2 bases and the J gene end by 0 bases; junction bases not matched to a gene: 8. From germline, CDR1 is SGHNT and CDR2 YYREEE (reference sequence). This CDR3 comprises 17 residues. The CDR3 reads CASSLNRGRPSYNEQFF. The CDR3 nucleotides read TGTGCCAGCAGCTTAAACAGGGGCCGTCCCTCCTACAATGAGCAGTTCTTC.

V and J are TRBV10-3 and TRBJ1-5; no definite D call. This CDR3 comprises 14 residues. Germline CDR1 ENHRY, CDR2 SYGVKD. Trimming shortened V by 0 bases and J by 0 bases, and 3 bases separated the two germline ends. The CDR3 coding sequence is TGTGCCATCAGTGAGTCAAGTAGCAATCAGCCCCAGCATTTT. This sequence encodes CAISESSSNQPQHF.

The chain links TRBV27 to TRBJ1-3, with 7 positions matching TRBD1. The CDR3 spans 14 residues. Germline CDR1 and CDR2: MNHEY and SMNVEV (reference sequence). J lost 4 bases, V lost 6 bases, and 6 bases had no gene match. As DNA, the CDR3 is TGTGCCAGCAGACAGGGGATGGGCGGAAACACCATATATTTT. It is translated as CASRQGMGGNTIYF.

The rearrangement links TRBV29-1 to TRBJ1-1; D unclear. Trimming left V 8 bases short and J 1 base short, with 14 bases between. The CDR3 spans 13 residues. CDR1 and CDR2 (germline): SQVTM, ANQGSEA. CDR3: CSFYQPWNTEAFF. The CDR3 DNA follows: TGCAGCTTTTACCAGCCATGGAACACTGAAGCTTTCTTT. Filled out from reference TRBV29-1 and TRBJ1-1, the complete variable domain reads SAVISQKPSRDICQRGTSLTIQCQVDSQVTMMFWYRQQPGQSLTLIATANQGSEATYESGFVIDKFPISRPNLTFSTLTVSNMSPEDSSIYLCSFYQPWNTEAFFGQGTRLTVV.

The chain recombines TRBV19 with TRBJ2-5; D call uncertain. V lost 3 bases and J lost 6, with 14 bases in between. Germline CDR1 reads LNHDA; CDR2 reads SQIVND (reference sequence). CDR3 length: 14 amino acids. The CDR3 here is CASSISTVTQTQYF. The CDR3 coding sequence is TGTGCCAGTAGTATCTCGACTGTGACCCAGACCCAGTACTTC.

The rearrangement links TRBV12-1 to TRBJ1-1. TRBV12-1 is tagged as a pseudogene. The CDR3 extends over 13 amino acids. The CDR3 loop is CATGWYRPTEAFF. The CDR3 nucleotides are TGTGCCACTGGATGGTACCGGCCCACTGAAGCTTTCTTT.

This rearrangement joins TRBV7-2 to TRBJ2-7; perhaps TRBD2 as D (6 bases). The CDR3 runs to 12 residues. Germline V CDR1 and CDR2: SGHTA, FQGNSA. V was clipped by 5 bases and J by 3 bases, with 8 bases between them. The CDR3 sequence is CASSGGGYEQYF. DNA for the CDR3: TGTGCCAGCAGCGGGGGAGGCTACGAGCAGTACTTC. Complete variable domain (other parts from reference TRBV7-2 and TRBJ2-7): GAGVSQSPSNKVTEKGKDVELRCDPISGHTALYWYRQSLGQGLEFLIYFQGNSAPDKSGLPSDRFSAERTGGSVSTLTIQRTQQEDSAVYLCASSGGGYEQYFGPGTRLTVT.

The rearrangement uses TRBV18 and TRBJ1-1, with D possibly being TRBD1 (5 bases). Deletions cut 3 bases from V and 4 bases from J, with 15 bases between. Germline assignment: CDR1 KGHSH and CDR2 LQKENI. This CDR3 comprises 15 residues. The DNA for the CDR3 is TGTGCCAGCTCACCGGGACGCTCGGTGGGCACTGAAGCTTTCTTT. This encodes CASSPGRSVGTEAFF. Full variable domain (remainder filled in from reference TRBV18 and TRBJ1-1): NAGVMQNPRHLVRRRGQEARLRCSPMKGHSHVYWYRQLPEEGLKFMVYLQKENIIDESGMPKERFSAEFPKEGPSILRIQQVVRGDSAAYFCASSPGRSVGTEAFFGQGTRLTVV.

The rearrangement links TRBV28 to TRBJ2-7; TRBD1 matches 9 bases. CDR3 size: 15 residues. Germline V gives CDR1 MDHEN, CDR2 SYDVKM. The V gene end was trimmed by 4 bases and the J gene end by 6 bases; junction bases not matched to a gene: 10. The CDR3 sequence: CASSSGGDRVGEQYF. CDR3 in DNA: TGTGCCAGCAGTTCAGGTGGGGACAGGGTCGGCGAGCAGTACTTC.